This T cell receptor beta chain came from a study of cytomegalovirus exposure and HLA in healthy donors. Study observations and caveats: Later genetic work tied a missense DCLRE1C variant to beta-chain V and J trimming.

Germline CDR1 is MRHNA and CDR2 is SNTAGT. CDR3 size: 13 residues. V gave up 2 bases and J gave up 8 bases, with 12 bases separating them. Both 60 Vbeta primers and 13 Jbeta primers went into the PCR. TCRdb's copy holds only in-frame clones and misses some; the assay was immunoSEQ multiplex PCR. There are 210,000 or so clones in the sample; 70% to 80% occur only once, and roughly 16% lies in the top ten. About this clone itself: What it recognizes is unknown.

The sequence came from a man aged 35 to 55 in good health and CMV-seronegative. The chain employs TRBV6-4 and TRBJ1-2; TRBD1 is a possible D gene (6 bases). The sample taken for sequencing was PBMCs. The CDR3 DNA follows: TGTGCCAGCAGTGACCAGGGGATAGGAGGCTACACCTTC. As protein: CASSDQGIGGYTF.